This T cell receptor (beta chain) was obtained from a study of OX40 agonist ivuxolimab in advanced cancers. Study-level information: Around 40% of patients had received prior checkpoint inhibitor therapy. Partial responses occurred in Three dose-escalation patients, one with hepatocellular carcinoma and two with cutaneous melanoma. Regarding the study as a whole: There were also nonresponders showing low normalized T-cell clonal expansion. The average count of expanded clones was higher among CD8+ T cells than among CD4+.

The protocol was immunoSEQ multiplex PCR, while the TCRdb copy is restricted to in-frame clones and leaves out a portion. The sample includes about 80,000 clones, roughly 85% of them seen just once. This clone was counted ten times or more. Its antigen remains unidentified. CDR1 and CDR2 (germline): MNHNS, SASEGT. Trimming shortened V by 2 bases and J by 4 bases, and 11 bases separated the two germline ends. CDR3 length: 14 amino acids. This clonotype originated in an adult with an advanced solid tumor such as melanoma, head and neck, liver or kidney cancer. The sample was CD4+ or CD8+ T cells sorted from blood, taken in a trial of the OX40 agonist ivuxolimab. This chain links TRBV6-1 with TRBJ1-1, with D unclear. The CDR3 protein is CASSELSWGTEAFF. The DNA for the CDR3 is TGTGCCAGCAGTGAATTGTCCTGGGGCACTGAAGCTTTCTTT.